This T cell receptor beta chain is from a study of CD8 T cells in ankylosing spondylitis. Study-level points and caveats: One TCR beta motif, made up of roughly eight highly homologous variants, appeared characteristic of ankylosing spondylitis blood. According to the report, clones linked to the disease were significantly enriched in matched synovial fluid samples taken from ankylosing spondylitis patients.

Generation of TCR beta libraries employed quantitative 5'-RACE incorporating molecular barcodes. MiXCR was run by TCRdb on the 5' RACE reads, yielding one entry per CDR3 protein. The sample has roughly 490,000 distinct CDR3 sequences; 5.3% are singletons. After removal of 6 bases from V and 4 bases from J, the junction contained 5 bases not matched to a gene. Germline assignment: CDR1 MNHEY and CDR2 SVGEGT. The CDR3 loop spans 16 amino acids. This clonotype was counted at least ten times. Its cognate antigen is unknown. J is TRBJ2-1 and V is TRBV6-2 or TRBV6-3; 14 nucleotides match TRBD2. Material for sequencing was blood, either unsorted or a sorted T cell fraction (not recorded which). This sequence originates from a male donor with ankylosing spondylitis. The CDR3 protein is CASSTTSGRGYNEQFF. CDR3 sequence (DNA): TGTGCCAGCAGCACGACTAGCGGGAGGGGATACAATGAGCAGTTCTTC.